This TCR beta chain came from a study of T-cell memory formation after mild COVID-19. There are 17 residues in the CDR3. Germline V gene lookup returns CDR1 SGHAT and CDR2 FQNNGV. V gave up 3 bases and J gave up 3 bases, with 21 bases separating them. Constant-segment-primed 5'RACE gave TCR alpha and TCR beta cDNA libraries with sample barcodes and UMIs. One entry per CDR3 protein, called by TCRdb with MiXCR from the 5' RACE reads. This sample has around 130,000 distinct CDR3 sequences, with over 15% found just once. Study findings and constraints: Clonal second-wave expansions that peaked on day 37 had unconfirmed SARS-CoV-2 specificity.

This clonotype was seen more than once but under ten times. Antigen unknown. The chain has TRBV11-2 and TRBJ2-7, with D possibly being TRBD1 (7 bases). The material sequenced was PBMCs or a T cell subset sorted from them (not recorded which). The sequence was obtained from a man aged 18 to 30 who had mild COVID-19 (a few samples of this study predate the infection). Cell type and time point are not known. DNA for the CDR3: TGTGCCAGCAGCTTTCGCCCTGGCGGGACAGAGATCTACGAGCAGTACTTC. This gives the protein CASSFRPGGTEIYEQYF.